This entry lists 19 T cell receptor beta chains sequenced from one sample in a study. TCRdb analysed the 5' RACE reads with MiXCR anew, one entry per CDR3 protein. This repertoire shows 53,000 or so distinct CDR3 sequences, over 20% found once; its top ten account for 3.2%. Sequenced input: tumor-infiltrating naive CD4+ T cells sorted from the breast tumor. Subset here: naive CD4+ T cells, CD4+CD45RA+CD25-. The receptors were sampled from a female donor with breast cancer.

This clonotype has at least ten counts. V and J are TRBV29-1 and TRBJ2-1, with 7 nucleotides matching TRBD1. CDR1 is SQVTM and CDR2 is ANQGSEA in the germline V gene. The CDR3 is 13 amino acids. V was pared by 3 bases and J by 7 bases, with 6 bases of the junction left unmatched. CDR3 amino acids: CSVDDRVTNEQFF. The DNA for the CDR3 is TGCAGCGTTGACGACAGGGTTACGAATGAGCAGTTCTTC.

The chain is built from TRBV5-1 and TRBJ1-1; the match to TRBD1 covers 7 bases. The CDR3 totals 16 residues. The trim removed 4 bases at V and 0 bases at J, leaving 9 bases unmatched. Germline V gene lookup returns CDR1 SGHRS and CDR2 YFSETQ. The CDR3 loop is CASSQGEGGMNTEAFF. For the CDR3, the DNA is TGCGCCAGCAGCCAGGGGGAGGGTGGAATGAACACTGAAGCTTTCTTT.

The rearrangement uses TRBV7-2 and TRBJ1-6, with D uncertain. In germline, CDR1 is SGHTA, CDR2 FQGNSA. CDR3 length: 14 residues. The V end lost 1 base, the J end lost 8 bases, and 9 bases lay between the germline ends. This CDR3 reads CASSLGGRDSPLHF. CDR3 coding DNA: TGTGCCAGCAGCTTAGGAGGGCGAGATTCACCCCTCCACTTT.

The genes are TRBV12-3 or TRBV12-4 and TRBJ2-2; D gene ambiguous. CDR3 size: 14 residues. With 10 bases removed from V and 0 bases from J, the gap between germline ends came to 12 bases. The CDR3 is CATAGVPNTGELFF. Here the CDR3 DNA reads TGTGCCACCGCAGGTGTCCCGAACACCGGGGAGCTGTTTTTT.

The table lists this clonotype with a few counts. The chain is built from TRBV20-1 and TRBJ2-4; TRBD1 is a possible D gene (6 bases). V was clipped by 3 bases and J by 5 bases, with 8 bases between them. The germline CDR1 and CDR2 sequences are DFQATT and SNEGSKA (reference sequence). This CDR3 comprises 12 residues. CDR3 amino acids: CSARPGENIQYF. DNA for the CDR3: TGCAGTGCTAGGCCAGGGGAAAACATTCAGTACTTC.

This clonotype was recorded a few times. V and J are TRBV20-1 and TRBJ1-1; a weak D match, TRBD1 (6 bases). Germline lookup yields CDR1 DFQATT and CDR2 SNEGSKA (reference sequence). V was shortened by 0 bases and J by 6 bases, with 20 bases between the two germline ends. This CDR3 has 16 residues. The chain's CDR3 is CSARDRPTGMGPEAFF. The DNA of the CDR3 is TGCAGTGCTAGAGATAGGCCAACAGGGATGGGTCCTGAAGCTTTCTTT.

Only a few counts were recorded for this clonotype. This chain's CDR3 is CASSLLAGKSNEQFF. As DNA, the CDR3 is TGCGCCAGCAGCTTGTTAGCGGGGAAGAGCAATGAGCAGTTCTTC. V gene TRBV5-1 combines with J gene TRBJ2-1; 8 positions agree with TRBD2. Germline CDR1 reads SGHRS; CDR2 reads YFSETQ. The CDR3 covers 15 residues. V was clipped by 1 base and J by 6 bases; unmatched bases: 6.

This clonotype has at least ten counts. This chain uses TRBV29-1 with TRBJ2-3; no clear D gene. CDR3 length: 11 amino acids. Trimming took off 7 bases at V and 7 bases at J, with 12 bases between the two ends. The germline V gene encodes CDR1 SQVTM and CDR2 ANQGSEA. CDR3 sequence reads: CSGEQTYTQYF. The CDR3 region has the DNA TGCAGCGGCGAGCAAACCTATACGCAGTATTTT.

This sequence joins TRBV7-9 and TRBJ2-2; 8 bases match TRBD2. V dropped 4 bases and J dropped 9; count of bases not matched to a gene: 7. CDR3 length equals 14 residues. Germline V gives CDR1 SEHNR, CDR2 FQNEAQ (reference sequence). The CDR3 here is CASSSPRGGRELFF. The CDR3 DNA reads as TGTGCCAGCAGCTCACCTCGGGGGGGCCGGGAGCTGTTTTTT.

This rearrangement joins TRBV20-1 to TRBJ2-6; possible D gene TRBD1, 6 bases. The germline CDR1 and CDR2 sequences are DFQATT and SNEGSKA (reference sequence). The CDR3 runs to 17 residues. CDR3 protein: CALGGQLIGSGANVLTF. CDR3 bases: TGCGCCCTCGGAGGACAGCTTATAGGCTCTGGGGCCAACGTCCTGACTTTC.

A word on this clonotype: A much larger clone differs by one base, so this may be a read error. The chain carries TRBV12-3 or TRBV12-4 and TRBJ2-3; D may be TRBD2 (6 bases). V was clipped by 6 bases and J by 5 bases, with 18 bases between them. This CDR3 spans 15 amino acids. CDR3 protein: CASRSSRRAIDTQYF. CDR3 DNA sequence: TGTGCCAGCAGATCTAGCAGGAGGGCCATAGATACGCAGTATTTT.

There are a few counts of this clonotype. J is TRBJ2-3 and V is TRBV5-1; a possible D gene is TRBD2 (6 bases). V lost 10 bases and J lost 2, with 17 bases in between. The CDR3 is made up of 14 amino acids. Germline V lookup: CDR1 SGHRS, CDR2 YFSETQ. In DNA form, the CDR3 reads TGCGCCTGCGTGAGGGACTTAGCCACAGATACGCAGTATTTT. Its protein product is CACVRDLATDTQYF. Together with reference TRBV5-1 and TRBJ2-3, the CDR3 gives the full variable domain: KAGVTQTPRYLIKTRGQQVTLSCSPISGHRSVSWYQQTPGQGLQFLFEYFSETQRNKGNFPGRFSGRQFSNSRSEMNVSTLELGDSALYLCACVRDLATDTQYFGPGTRLTVL.

This clonotype was detected a few times. CDR3 amino acids: CSATLGTGVYTF. The DNA for the CDR3 is TGCAGTGCTACCTTGGGGACAGGGGTCTACACCTTC. The chain recombines TRBV20-1 with TRBJ1-2; 10 bases are shared with TRBD1. The germline CDR1 and CDR2 sequences are DFQATT and SNEGSKA (reference sequence). This CDR3 region has 12 residues. Trimming took 4 bases from V and 10 from J; bases not matched to a gene: 6.

As concerns this clonotype: It may be a read error: a sequence one base away is much more abundant. The chain has TRBV5-6 and TRBJ1-5; 8 positions match TRBD1. Germline-derived CDR1 and CDR2 are SGHDT and YYEEEE. With 3 bases clipped from V and 5 bases from J, the junction kept 7 bases outside the gene matches. The CDR3 totals 15 residues. The CDR3 DNA follows: TGTGCCAGCAGCTCCGGCAGGGGGCACGATCAGCCCCAGCATTTT. Translation gives CASSSGRGHDQPQHF.

This rearrangement joins TRBV4-1 to TRBJ2-7; 8 positions agree with TRBD1. The CDR3 extends over 19 amino acids. The ends lost 0 bases at V and 0 bases at J; junction bases unmatched: 13. Germline loops: CDR1 MGHRA, CDR2 YSYEKL. The CDR3 reads CASSQDRPGQVPSSYEQYF. The CDR3 DNA sequence: TGCGCCAGCAGCCAAGATAGGCCGGGACAGGTACCGAGCTCCTACGAGCAGTACTTC.

Note on this clonotype: This could be a read error, since a much larger clone is one nucleotide away. The rearrangement joins TRBV20-1 to TRBJ1-5; D gene unclear. This CDR3 comprises 17 residues. V was pared by 7 bases and J by 0 bases, with 22 bases between. From germline, CDR1 is DFQATT and CDR2 SNEGSKA (reference sequence). This chain's CDR3 is CSGIAHRFEDSNQPQHF. CDR3 sequence (DNA): TGCAGTGGTATCGCCCATCGGTTTGAAGATAGCAATCAGCCCCAGCATTTT.

This clonotype has more than one count but fewer than ten. The V gene is TRBV7-2, the J gene TRBJ2-1, with TRBD2 as a possible D gene (5 bases). Deletions cut 2 bases from V and 0 bases from J, with 14 bases between. CDR1 and CDR2 from the germline V gene are SGHTA and FQGNSA. The CDR3 contains 17 residues. The CDR3 loop reads CASSLITGLSSYNEQFF. CDR3 DNA sequence: TGTGCCAGCAGCTTAATTACGGGGTTGAGCTCCTACAATGAGCAGTTCTTC.

This chain links TRBV11-2 with TRBJ1-2; 9 nucleotides agree with TRBD1. This CDR3 contains 14 residues. The junction had 8 bases not matched to a gene; V was cut back by 8 bases and J by 4 bases. Per germline, CDR1 SGHAT and CDR2 FQNNGV. CDR3 coding DNA: TGTGCCAGCGGACCTAGGACAGGGGTCTATGGCTACACCTTC. Protein product: CASGPRTGVYGYTF.

This clonotype came up many times. V and J are TRBV5-1 and TRBJ1-2, with 11 bases matching TRBD1. The CDR3 has 14 amino acids. Germline V lookup: CDR1 SGHRS, CDR2 YFSETQ. V was pared by 2 bases and J by 4 bases, with 1 base of the junction left unmatched. The CDR3, as DNA: TGCGCCAGCAGCTTCGGACAGGGGGCCTATGGCTACACCTTC. Amino acid sequence: CASSFGQGAYGYTF.